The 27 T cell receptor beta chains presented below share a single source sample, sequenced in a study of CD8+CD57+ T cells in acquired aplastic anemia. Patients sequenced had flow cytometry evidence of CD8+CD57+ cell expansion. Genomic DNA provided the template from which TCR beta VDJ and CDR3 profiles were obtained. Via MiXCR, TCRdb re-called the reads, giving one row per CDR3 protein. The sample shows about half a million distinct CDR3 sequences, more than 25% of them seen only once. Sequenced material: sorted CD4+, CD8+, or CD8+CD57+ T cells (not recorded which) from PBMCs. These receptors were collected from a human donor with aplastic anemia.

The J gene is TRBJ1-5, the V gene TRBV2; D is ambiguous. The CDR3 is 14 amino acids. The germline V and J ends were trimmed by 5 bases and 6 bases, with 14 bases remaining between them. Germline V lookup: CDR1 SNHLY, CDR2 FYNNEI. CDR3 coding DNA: TGTGCCAGCAGTTGGTCCGCGGCGAGTCAGCCCCAGCATTTT. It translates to CASSWSAASQPQHF.

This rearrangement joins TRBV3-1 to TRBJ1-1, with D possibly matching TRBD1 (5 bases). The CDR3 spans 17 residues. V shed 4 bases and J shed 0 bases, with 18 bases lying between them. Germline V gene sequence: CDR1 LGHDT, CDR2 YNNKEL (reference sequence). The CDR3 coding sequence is TGTGCCAGCAGCCGCGACACCGTGGGGGTAATGAACACTGAAGCTTTCTTT. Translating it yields CASSRDTVGVMNTEAFF.

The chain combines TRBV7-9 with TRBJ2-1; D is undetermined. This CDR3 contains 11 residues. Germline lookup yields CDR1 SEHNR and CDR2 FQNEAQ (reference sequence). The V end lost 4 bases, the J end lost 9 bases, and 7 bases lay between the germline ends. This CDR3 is CASSSYAEQFF. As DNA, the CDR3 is TGTGCCAGCAGCTCATACGCTGAGCAGTTCTTC.

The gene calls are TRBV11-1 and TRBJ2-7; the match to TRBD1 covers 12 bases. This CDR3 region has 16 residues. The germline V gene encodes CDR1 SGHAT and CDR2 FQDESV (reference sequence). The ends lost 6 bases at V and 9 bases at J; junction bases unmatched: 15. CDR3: CASSYSGGTGGLGQYF. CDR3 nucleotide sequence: TGTGCCAGCAGTTACTCCGGCGGGACAGGGGGCCTCGGGCAGTACTTC.

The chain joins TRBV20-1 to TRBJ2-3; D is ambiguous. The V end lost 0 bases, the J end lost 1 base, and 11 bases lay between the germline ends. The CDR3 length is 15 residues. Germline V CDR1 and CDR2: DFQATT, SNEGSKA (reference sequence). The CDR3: CSAREAPWGTDTQYF. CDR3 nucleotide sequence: TGCAGTGCTAGAGAGGCTCCCTGGGGCACAGATACGCAGTATTTT.

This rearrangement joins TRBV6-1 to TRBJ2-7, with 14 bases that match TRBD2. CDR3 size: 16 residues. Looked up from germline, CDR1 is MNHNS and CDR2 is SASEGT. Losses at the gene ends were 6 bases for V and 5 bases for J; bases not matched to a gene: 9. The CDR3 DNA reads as TGTGCCAGCAGGCTGACTAGCGGGAGGGTTGAAGACGAGCAGTACTTC. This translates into CASRLTSGRVEDEQYF.

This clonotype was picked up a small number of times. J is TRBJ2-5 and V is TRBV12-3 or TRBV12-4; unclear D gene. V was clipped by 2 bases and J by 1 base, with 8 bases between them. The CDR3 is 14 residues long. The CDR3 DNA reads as TGTGCCAGCAGTTTAAGCCGAGGCCAAGAGACCCAGTACTTC. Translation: CASSLSRGQETQYF.

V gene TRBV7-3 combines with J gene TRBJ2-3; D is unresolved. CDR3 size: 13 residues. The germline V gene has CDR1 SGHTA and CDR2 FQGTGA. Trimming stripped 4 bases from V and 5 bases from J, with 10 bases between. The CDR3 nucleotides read TGTGCCAGCAGCTCCGGACCAAAAGATACGCAGTATTTT. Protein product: CASSSGPKDTQYF.

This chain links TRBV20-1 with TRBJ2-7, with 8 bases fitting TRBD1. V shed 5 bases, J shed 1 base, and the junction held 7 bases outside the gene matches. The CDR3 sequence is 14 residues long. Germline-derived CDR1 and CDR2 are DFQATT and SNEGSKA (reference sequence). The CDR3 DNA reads TGCAGTGCTGGGGGACAGGACTTTTCCTACGAGCAGTACTTC. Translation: CSAGGQDFSYEQYF.

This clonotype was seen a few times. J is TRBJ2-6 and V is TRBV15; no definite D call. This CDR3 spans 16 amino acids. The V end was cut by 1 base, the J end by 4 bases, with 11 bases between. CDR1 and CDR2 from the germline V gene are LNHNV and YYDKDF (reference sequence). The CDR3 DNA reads TGTGCCACCAGCAGAGGTACTCTGGGAGGGGCCAACGTCCTGACTTTC. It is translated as CATSRGTLGGANVLTF.

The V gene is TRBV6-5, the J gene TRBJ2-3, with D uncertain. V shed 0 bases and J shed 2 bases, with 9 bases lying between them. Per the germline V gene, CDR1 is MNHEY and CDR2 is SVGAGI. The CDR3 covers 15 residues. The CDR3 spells CASSYSRTTTDTQYF. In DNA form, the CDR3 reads TGTGCCAGCAGTTACTCGAGGACGACCACAGATACGCAGTATTTT.

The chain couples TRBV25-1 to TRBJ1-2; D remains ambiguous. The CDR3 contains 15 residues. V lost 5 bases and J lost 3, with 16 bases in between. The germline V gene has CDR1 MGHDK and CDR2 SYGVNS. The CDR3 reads CASSSQSSTYYGYTF. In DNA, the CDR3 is TGTGCCAGCAGTTCCCAGTCGAGTACCTACTATGGCTACACCTTC.

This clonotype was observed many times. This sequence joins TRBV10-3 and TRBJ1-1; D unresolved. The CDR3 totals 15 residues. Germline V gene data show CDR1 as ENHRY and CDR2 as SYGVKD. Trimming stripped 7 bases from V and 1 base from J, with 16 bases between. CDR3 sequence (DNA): TGTGCCATCAAGTTTGGGGTTAACCCGAACACTGAAGCTTTCTTT. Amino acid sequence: CAIKFGVNPNTEAFF.

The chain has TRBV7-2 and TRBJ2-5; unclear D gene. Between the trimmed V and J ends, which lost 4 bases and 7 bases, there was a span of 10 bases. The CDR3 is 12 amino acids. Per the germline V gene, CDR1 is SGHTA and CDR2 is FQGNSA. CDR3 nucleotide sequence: TGTGCCAGCAGCTATGGGTTAGGGACCCAGTACTTC. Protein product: CASSYGLGTQYF.

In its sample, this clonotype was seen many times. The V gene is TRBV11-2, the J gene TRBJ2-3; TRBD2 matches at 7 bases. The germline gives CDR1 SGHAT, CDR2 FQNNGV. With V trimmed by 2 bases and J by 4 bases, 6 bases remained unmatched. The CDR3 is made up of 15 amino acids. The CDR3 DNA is TGTGCCAGCAGCTTACAACGGGGGAGGGCAGATACGCAGTATTTT. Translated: CASSLQRGRADTQYF.

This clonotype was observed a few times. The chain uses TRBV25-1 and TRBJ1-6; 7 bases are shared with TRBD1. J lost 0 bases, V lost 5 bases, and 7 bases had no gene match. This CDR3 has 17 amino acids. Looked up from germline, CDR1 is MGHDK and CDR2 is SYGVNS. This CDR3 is CASSPRDRSSYNSPLHF. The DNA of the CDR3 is TGTGCCAGCAGTCCTAGGGACAGAAGCTCCTATAATTCACCCCTCCACTTT. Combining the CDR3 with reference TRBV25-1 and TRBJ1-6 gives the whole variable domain EADIYQTPRYLVIGTGKKITLECSQTMGHDKMYWYQQDPGMELHLIHYSYGVNSTEKGDLSSESTVSRIRTEHFPLTLESARPSHTSQYLCASSPRDRSSYNSPLHFGNGTRLTVT.

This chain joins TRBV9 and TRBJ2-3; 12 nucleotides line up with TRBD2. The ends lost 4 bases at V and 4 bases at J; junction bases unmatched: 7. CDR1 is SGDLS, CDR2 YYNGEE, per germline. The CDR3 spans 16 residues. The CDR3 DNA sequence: TGTGCCAGCAGCCCCCCGGGACTAGCGGGTTCAGATACGCAGTATTTT. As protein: CASSPPGLAGSDTQYF.

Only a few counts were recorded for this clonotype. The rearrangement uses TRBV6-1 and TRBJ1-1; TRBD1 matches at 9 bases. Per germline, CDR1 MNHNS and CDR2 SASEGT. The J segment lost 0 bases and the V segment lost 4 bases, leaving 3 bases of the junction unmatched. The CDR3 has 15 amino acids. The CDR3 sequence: CASSGGTGMNTEAFF. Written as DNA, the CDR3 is TGTGCCAGCAGTGGGGGGACAGGGATGAACACTGAAGCTTTCTTT.

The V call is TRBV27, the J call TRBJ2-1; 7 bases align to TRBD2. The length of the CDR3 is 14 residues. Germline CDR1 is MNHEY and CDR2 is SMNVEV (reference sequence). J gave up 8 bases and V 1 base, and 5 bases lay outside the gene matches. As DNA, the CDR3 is TGTGCCAGCAGTTTATGGGGGAGGGCTGATGAGCAGTTCTTC. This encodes CASSLWGRADEQFF.

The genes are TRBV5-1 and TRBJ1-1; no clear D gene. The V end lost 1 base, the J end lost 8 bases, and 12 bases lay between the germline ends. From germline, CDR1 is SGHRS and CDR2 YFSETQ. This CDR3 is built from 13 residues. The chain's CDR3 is CASSLWQEKEAFF. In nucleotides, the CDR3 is TGCGCCAGCAGCTTGTGGCAGGAAAAAGAAGCTTTCTTT.

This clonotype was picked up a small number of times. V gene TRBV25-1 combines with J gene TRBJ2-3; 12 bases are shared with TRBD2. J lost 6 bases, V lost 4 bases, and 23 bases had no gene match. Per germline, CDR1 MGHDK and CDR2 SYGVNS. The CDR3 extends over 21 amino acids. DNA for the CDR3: TGTGCCAGCAGTGTGGGACAGAAACTTTATTTCGGACTAGCGGGGTCGGATACGCAGTATTTT. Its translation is CASSVGQKLYFGLAGSDTQYF.

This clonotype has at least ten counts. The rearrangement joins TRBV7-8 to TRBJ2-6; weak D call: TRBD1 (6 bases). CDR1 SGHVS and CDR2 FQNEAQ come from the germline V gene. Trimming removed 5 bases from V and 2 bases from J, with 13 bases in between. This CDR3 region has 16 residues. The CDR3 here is CASSKDSGTGANVLTF. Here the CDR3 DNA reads TGTGCCAGCAGCAAGGACAGTGGCACTGGGGCCAACGTCCTGACTTTC.

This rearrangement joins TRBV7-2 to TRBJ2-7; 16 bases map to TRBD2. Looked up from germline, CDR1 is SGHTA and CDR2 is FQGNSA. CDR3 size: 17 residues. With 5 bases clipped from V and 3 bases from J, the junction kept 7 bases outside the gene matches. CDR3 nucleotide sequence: TGTGCCAGCAGCCCCCCGGGACTAGCGGGGGGGAGCTACGAGCAGTACTTC. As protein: CASSPPGLAGGSYEQYF.

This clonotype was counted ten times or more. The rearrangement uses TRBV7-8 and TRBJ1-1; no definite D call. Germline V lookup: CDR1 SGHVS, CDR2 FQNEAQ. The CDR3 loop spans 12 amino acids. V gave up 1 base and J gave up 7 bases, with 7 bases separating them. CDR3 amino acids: CASSLGRGEAFF. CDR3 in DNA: TGTGCCAGCAGCTTAGGGCGAGGTGAAGCTTTCTTT.

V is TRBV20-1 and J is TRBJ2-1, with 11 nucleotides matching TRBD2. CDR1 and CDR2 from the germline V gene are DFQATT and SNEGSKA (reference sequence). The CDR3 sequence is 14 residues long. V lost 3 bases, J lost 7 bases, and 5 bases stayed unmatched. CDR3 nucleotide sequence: TGCAGTGCTAGGACTAGCGGGGTGAGGAATGAGCAGTTCTTC. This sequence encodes CSARTSGVRNEQFF.

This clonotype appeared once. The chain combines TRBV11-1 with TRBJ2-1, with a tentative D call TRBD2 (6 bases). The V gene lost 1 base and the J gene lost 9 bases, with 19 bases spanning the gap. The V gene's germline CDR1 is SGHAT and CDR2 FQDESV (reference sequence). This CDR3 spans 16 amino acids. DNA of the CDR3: TGTGCCAGCAGCTTAGTGGCGGGATTTACTACGGGTGAGCAGTTCTTC. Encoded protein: CASSLVAGFTTGEQFF.

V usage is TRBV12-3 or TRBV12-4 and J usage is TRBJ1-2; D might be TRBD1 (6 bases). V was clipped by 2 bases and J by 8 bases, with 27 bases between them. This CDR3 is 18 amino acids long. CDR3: CASSLQLDSLTARRGYTF. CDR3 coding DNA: TGTGCCAGCAGTTTACAATTGGACAGTCTAACCGCCCGGAGAGGCTACACCTTC.